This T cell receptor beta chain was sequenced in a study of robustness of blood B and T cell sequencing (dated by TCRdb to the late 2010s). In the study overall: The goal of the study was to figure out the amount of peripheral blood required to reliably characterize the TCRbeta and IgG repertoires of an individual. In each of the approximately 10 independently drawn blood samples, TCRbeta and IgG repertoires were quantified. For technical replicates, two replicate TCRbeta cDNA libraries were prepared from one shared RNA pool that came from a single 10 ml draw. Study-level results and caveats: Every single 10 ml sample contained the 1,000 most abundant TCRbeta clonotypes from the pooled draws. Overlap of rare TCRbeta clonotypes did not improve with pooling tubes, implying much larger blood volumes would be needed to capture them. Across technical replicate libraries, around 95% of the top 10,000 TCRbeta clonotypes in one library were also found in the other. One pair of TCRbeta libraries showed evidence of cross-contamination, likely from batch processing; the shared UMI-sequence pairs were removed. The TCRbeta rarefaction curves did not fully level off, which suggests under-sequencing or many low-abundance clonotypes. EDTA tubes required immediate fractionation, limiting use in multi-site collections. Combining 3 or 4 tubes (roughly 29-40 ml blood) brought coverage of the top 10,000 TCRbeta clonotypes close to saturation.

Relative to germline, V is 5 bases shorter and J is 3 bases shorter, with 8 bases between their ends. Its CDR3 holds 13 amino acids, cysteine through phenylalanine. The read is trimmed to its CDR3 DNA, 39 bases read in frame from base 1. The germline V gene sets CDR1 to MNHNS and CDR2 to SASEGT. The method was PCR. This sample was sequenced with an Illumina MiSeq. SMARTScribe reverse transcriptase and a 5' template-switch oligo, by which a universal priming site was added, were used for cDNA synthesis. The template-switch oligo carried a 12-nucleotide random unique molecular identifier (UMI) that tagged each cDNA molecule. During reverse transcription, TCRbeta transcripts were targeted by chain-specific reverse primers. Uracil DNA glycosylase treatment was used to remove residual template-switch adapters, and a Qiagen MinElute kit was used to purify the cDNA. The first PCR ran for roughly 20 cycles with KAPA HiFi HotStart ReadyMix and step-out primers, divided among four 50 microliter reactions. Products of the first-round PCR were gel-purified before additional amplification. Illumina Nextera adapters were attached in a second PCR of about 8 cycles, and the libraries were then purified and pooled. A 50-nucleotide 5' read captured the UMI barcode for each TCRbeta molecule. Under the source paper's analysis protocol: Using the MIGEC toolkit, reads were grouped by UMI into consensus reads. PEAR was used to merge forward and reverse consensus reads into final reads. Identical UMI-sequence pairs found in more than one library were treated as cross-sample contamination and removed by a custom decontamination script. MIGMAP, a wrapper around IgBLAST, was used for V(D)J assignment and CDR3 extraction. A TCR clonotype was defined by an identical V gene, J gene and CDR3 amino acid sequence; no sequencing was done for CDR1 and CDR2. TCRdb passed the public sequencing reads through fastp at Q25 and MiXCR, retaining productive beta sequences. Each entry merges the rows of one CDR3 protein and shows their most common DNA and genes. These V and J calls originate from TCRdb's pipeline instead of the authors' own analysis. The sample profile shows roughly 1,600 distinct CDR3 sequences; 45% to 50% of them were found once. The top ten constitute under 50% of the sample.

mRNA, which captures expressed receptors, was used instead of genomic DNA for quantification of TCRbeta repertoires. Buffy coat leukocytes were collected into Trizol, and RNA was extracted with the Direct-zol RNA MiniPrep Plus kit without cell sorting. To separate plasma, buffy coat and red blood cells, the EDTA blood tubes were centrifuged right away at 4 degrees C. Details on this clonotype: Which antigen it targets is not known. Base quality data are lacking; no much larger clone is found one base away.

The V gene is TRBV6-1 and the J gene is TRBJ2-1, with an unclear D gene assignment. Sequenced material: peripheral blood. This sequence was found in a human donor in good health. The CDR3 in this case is CASSIPGYNEQFF. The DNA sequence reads TGTGCCAGCAGTATACCGGGCTACAATGAGCAGTTCTTC.